This entry is about one T cell receptor (beta chain). The antigen is not known. The V end lost 0 bases, the J end lost 7 bases, and 10 bases lay between the germline ends. The CDR3 contains 13 residues. Germline V gene data show CDR1 as PRHDT and CDR2 as FYEKMQ (reference sequence). These data originate in a study of cytomegalovirus exposure and HLA in healthy donors. Study as a whole: Membership in the Caucasian-associated ancestry cluster was found for 75% to 85% of approximately 380 genotyped donors.

PCR involved 60 Vbeta and 13 Jbeta primers. Measured with immunoSEQ multiplex PCR; TCRdb has only the in-frame clones, and not every one. The profile shows under 200,000 clones, around three quarters of them singletons. Study outcomes and limitations: Later, TCR association rates were found to vary by HLA locus, highest for DRB1 and lowest for HLA-C. The sole available immune exposure information was CMV serostatus.

The sequence came from a woman aged 40 to 55 in good health and CMV-seronegative. Material for sequencing was PBMCs. This sequence joins TRBV13 and TRBJ2-7; D is uncertain. In DNA form, the CDR3 reads TGTGCCAGCAGCTTAGGGACGCTCGGGGAGCAGTACTTC. Amino acids: CASSLGTLGEQYF.